What follows are 24 T cell receptor beta chains derived from one specimen sequenced in a study of blood T cell repertoires in COVID-19. Sequenced by immunoSEQ multiplex PCR; TCRdb stores in-frame clones only, minus some. The data hold about 100,000 clones, with about 86% observed a single time. The specimen sequenced was PBMCs or T cells enriched from blood (not recorded which). The source is a woman in her forties or fifties who had recovered from COVID-19.

Here the CDR3 DNA reads TGTGCCAGCAGCTTAAGGGGCGACGTCGACACCGGGGAGCTGTTTTTT. Its translation is CASSLRGDVDTGELFF. This chain links TRBV9 with TRBJ2-2; TRBD1 might be the D (5 bases). Deletions cut 4 bases from V and 3 bases from J, with 16 bases between. From germline, CDR1 is SGDLS and CDR2 YYNGEE. The CDR3 extends over 16 amino acids. Looking up the rest from reference TRBV9 and TRBJ2-2 gives the full variable domain: DSGVTQTPKHLITATGQRVTLRCSPRSGDLSVYWYQQSLDQGLQFLIQYYNGEERAKGNILERFSAQQFPDLHSELNLSSLELGDSALYFCASSLRGDVDTGELFFGEGSRLTVL.

V gene TRBV11-2 combines with J gene TRBJ2-2, with 8 bases identical to TRBD1. The length of the CDR3 is 14 residues. Germline V CDR1 and CDR2: SGHAT, FQNNGV. Trimming cost V 10 bases and J 2 bases; bases outside gene matches: 6. DNA of the CDR3: TGTGCCATCCATGGACAGGGAAACACCGGGGAGCTGTTTTTT. Encoded protein: CAIHGQGNTGELFF.

The V gene is TRBV9, the J gene TRBJ2-1; maybe TRBD1 (6 bases). The CDR3 runs 16 residues. The germline gives CDR1 SGDLS, CDR2 YYNGEE. V shed 0 bases and J shed 5 bases, with 15 bases lying between them. The CDR3 region is CASSVVSGGLNNEQFF. The CDR3 coding sequence is TGTGCCAGCAGCGTAGTTTCTGGGGGCCTTAACAATGAGCAGTTCTTC.

This sequence joins TRBV5-1 and TRBJ2-5; D call uncertain. Trimming cost V 2 bases and J 2 bases, with 10 bases left between them. Germline assignment: CDR1 SGHRS and CDR2 YFSETQ. There are 14 residues in the CDR3. CDR3 sequence: CASSLGRNQETQYF. In DNA form, the CDR3 reads TGCGCCAGCAGCTTAGGCAGGAATCAAGAGACCCAGTACTTC.

This sequence joins TRBV28 and TRBJ2-1; TRBD2 aligns across 12 bases. CDR3 length: 16 residues. Germline V gives CDR1 MDHEN, CDR2 SYDVKM. Germline trimming cut 5 bases from V and 3 bases from J; bases unmatched to any gene: 5. The CDR3 reads CASSLGLAGIYNEQFF. CDR3 sequence (DNA): TGTGCCAGCAGTCTCGGACTAGCGGGGATCTACAATGAGCAGTTCTTC.

This rearrangement joins TRBV6-4 to TRBJ2-3; 8 bases agree with TRBD2. V lost 6 bases, J lost 0 bases, and 5 bases stayed unmatched. The CDR3 spans 15 residues. Per the germline V gene, CDR1 is MRHNA and CDR2 is SNTAGT. The CDR3 loop is CASSAGGASTDTQYF. The CDR3, as DNA: TGTGCCAGCAGCGCGGGGGGCGCTAGCACAGATACGCAGTATTTT.

The CDR3 DNA follows: TGTGCCTGGAGCCTGCGGCAAGTAAATGAAAAACTGTTTTTT. Its translation: CAWSLRQVNEKLFF. The rearrangement links TRBV30 to TRBJ1-4; D uncertain. The germline V and J ends were trimmed by 3 bases and 5 bases, with 13 bases remaining between them. The length of the CDR3 is 14 residues. Germline values: CDR1 GTSNPN, CDR2 SVGIG (reference sequence).

J is TRBJ2-1 and V is TRBV11-2, with D perhaps matching TRBD1 (6 bases). The V end lost 6 bases, the J end lost 4 bases, and 13 bases lay between the germline ends. Per the germline V gene, CDR1 is SGHAT and CDR2 is FQNNGV. The CDR3 sequence is 14 residues long. For the CDR3, the DNA is TGTGCCAGCAGGCGACAGGTGGGATACAATGAGCAGTTCTTC. Its protein product is CASRRQVGYNEQFF.

V and J are TRBV6-5 and TRBJ1-6, with D hard to call. This CDR3 has 15 residues. Between the trimmed V and J ends, which lost 2 bases and 0 bases, there was a span of 5 bases. The germline gives CDR1 MNHEY, CDR2 SVGAGI. The CDR3 reads CASSYADSYNSPLHF. The CDR3 nucleotides are TGTGCCAGCAGTTACGCGGACTCCTATAATTCACCCCTCCACTTT.

In this sample, this clone turned up once. The J gene is TRBJ2-7, the V gene TRBV27, with 7 bases lining up with TRBD1. Germline V gives CDR1 MNHEY, CDR2 SMNVEV (reference sequence). The CDR3 consists of 13 residues. Unmatched junction bases numbered 2, after V lost 4 bases and J lost 2 bases. The CDR3 region has the DNA TGTGCCAGCAGTTCTGACAGGGCCTACGAGCAGTACTTC. This encodes CASSSDRAYEQYF.

This chain joins TRBV13 and TRBJ2-3; 10 bases fit TRBD2. The germline CDR1 and CDR2 sequences are PRHDT and FYEKMQ (reference sequence). After removal of 6 bases from V and 2 bases from J, the junction contained 8 bases not matched to a gene. The CDR3 extends over 16 amino acids. Written as DNA, the CDR3 is TGTGCCAGCAGACCTAGACTAGCGGGTATCACAGATACGCAGTATTTT. This encodes CASRPRLAGITDTQYF.

The CDR3, as DNA: TGCGCCAGCAGCTCACACTCGGCGGGATCGAACACCGGGGAGCTGTTTTTT. Residues: CASSSHSAGSNTGELFF. This chain connects TRBV5-1 to TRBJ2-2, with D perhaps matching TRBD2 (6 bases). The CDR3 is 17 amino acids. The germline V and J ends were trimmed by 3 bases and 0 bases, with 15 bases remaining between them. The V gene's germline CDR1 is SGHRS and CDR2 YFSETQ.

The rearrangement joins TRBV5-1 to TRBJ1-6, with D unresolved. The CDR3 length is 14 residues. CDR1 is SGHRS, CDR2 YFSETQ, per germline. Trimming removed 0 bases at V and 9 bases at J, with 10 bases between. As DNA, the CDR3 is TGCGCCAGCAGCTTGGTCCCCTCAGGTTCACCCCTCCACTTT. Amino acids: CASSLVPSGSPLHF. The full variable domain, rest sourced from reference TRBV5-1 and TRBJ1-6, is KAGVTQTPRYLIKTRGQQVTLSCSPISGHRSVSWYQQTPGQGLQFLFEYFSETQRNKGNFPGRFSGRQFSNSRSEMNVSTLELGDSALYLCASSLVPSGSPLHFGNGTRLTVT.

The chain has TRBV12-3 or TRBV12-4 and TRBJ2-1; D is possibly TRBD2 (5 bases). Trimming removed 3 bases at V and 6 bases at J, with 6 bases between. The CDR3 consists of 12 residues. The chain's CDR3 is CASSFGSNEQFF. Here the CDR3 DNA reads TGTGCCAGCAGTTTTGGGAGCAATGAGCAGTTCTTC.

This chain joins TRBV7-9 and TRBJ2-1, with D unclear. Trimming left V 5 bases short and J 0 bases short, with 20 bases between. The CDR3 sequence is 18 residues long. CDR1 and CDR2 (germline): SEHNR, FQNEAQ (reference sequence). DNA for the CDR3: TGTGCCAGCAGCCCGTGGGCTTTACAAAAGAGCTCCTACAATGAGCAGTTCTTC. Protein sequence: CASSPWALQKSSYNEQFF.

The V gene is TRBV28, the J gene TRBJ1-6, with no clear D. V dropped 2 bases and J dropped 7 bases, with 3 bases sitting between them. The CDR3 sequence is 12 residues long. Germline CDR1 is MDHEN and CDR2 is SYDVKM. CDR3 bases: TGTGCCAGCAGTTTACGGAATTCACCCCTCCACTTT. Translating gives CASSLRNSPLHF.

This chain connects TRBV13 to TRBJ2-7, with TRBD1 identical over 8 bases. V trimming: 5 bases; J trimming: 5 bases; junction bases outside the gene matches: 5. This CDR3 region has 13 residues. From germline, CDR1 is PRHDT and CDR2 FYEKMQ (reference sequence). This chain's CDR3 is CASSRTGWNEQYF. As DNA, the CDR3 is TGTGCCAGCAGCCGGACAGGGTGGAACGAGCAGTACTTC.

V is TRBV19 and J is TRBJ2-5; the D gene is possibly TRBD2 (5 bases). This CDR3 is 16 amino acids long. CDR1 and CDR2 (germline): LNHDA, SQIVND (reference sequence). V lost 2 bases, J lost 2 bases, and 15 bases lay in between. The CDR3 DNA is TGTGCCAGTAGTATACGTAGTCTCTCGGGGCAAGAGACCCAGTACTTC. It is translated as CASSIRSLSGQETQYF.

This clone was detected once. The J gene is TRBJ1-1, the V gene TRBV9, with 7 bases aligning to TRBD1. The CDR3 is made up of 16 amino acids. V lost 3 bases, J lost 5 bases, and 13 bases stayed unmatched. Per germline, CDR1 SGDLS and CDR2 YYNGEE. CDR3 DNA: TGTGCCAGCAGCGCCGCAATAGAGACAGGGAGAACTGAAGCTTTCTTT. Translating it yields CASSAAIETGRTEAFF.

This rearrangement joins TRBV6-5 to TRBJ2-1; D gene uncertain. Germline CDR1 is MNHEY and CDR2 is SVGAGI. CDR3 size: 14 residues. V lost 7 bases and J lost 5, with 15 bases in between. CDR3 sequence: CASTAGSQHNEQFF. The CDR3 region has the DNA TGTGCCAGCACCGCCGGGTCGCAGCACAATGAGCAGTTCTTC.

The chain recombines TRBV2 with TRBJ1-6; a possible D gene is TRBD1 (6 bases). CDR1 is SNHLY, CDR2 FYNNEI, per germline. This CDR3 contains 14 residues. The germline V and J ends were trimmed by 4 bases and 6 bases, with 10 bases remaining between them. CDR3 region: CASSVLQGNSPLHF. CDR3 nucleotide sequence: TGTGCCAGCAGTGTTTTACAGGGTAATTCACCCCTCCACTTT.

This clone came up a few times. The CDR3 spells CASNRDSNEQYF. CDR3 in DNA: TGTGCCAGCAATAGGGACAGCAACGAGCAGTACTTC. The chain joins TRBV2 to TRBJ2-7; 7 positions match TRBD1. With 7 bases clipped from V and 5 bases from J, the junction kept 5 bases outside the gene matches. The CDR3 totals 12 residues. Germline V lookup: CDR1 SNHLY, CDR2 FYNNEI.

The chain joins TRBV5-5 to TRBJ2-2; D perhaps matches TRBD1 (6 bases). The CDR3 has 14 amino acids. Trimming removed 2 bases from V and 7 bases from J, with 12 bases in between. In germline, CDR1 is SGHKS, CDR2 YYEKEE (reference sequence). The CDR3 sequence is CASSLQGSDGELFF. The CDR3 DNA reads TGTGCCAGCAGCTTACAGGGTTCCGACGGGGAGCTGTTTTTT.

V is TRBV6-5 and J is TRBJ2-2, with TRBD1 matching 9 bases. CDR3 length: 15 residues. Germline CDR1 is MNHEY and CDR2 is SVGAGI. J lost 3 bases, V lost 7 bases, and 6 bases had no gene match. The CDR3: CASTPGQGDTGELFF. DNA for the CDR3: TGTGCCAGCACTCCGGGACAGGGCGACACCGGGGAGCTGTTTTTT.